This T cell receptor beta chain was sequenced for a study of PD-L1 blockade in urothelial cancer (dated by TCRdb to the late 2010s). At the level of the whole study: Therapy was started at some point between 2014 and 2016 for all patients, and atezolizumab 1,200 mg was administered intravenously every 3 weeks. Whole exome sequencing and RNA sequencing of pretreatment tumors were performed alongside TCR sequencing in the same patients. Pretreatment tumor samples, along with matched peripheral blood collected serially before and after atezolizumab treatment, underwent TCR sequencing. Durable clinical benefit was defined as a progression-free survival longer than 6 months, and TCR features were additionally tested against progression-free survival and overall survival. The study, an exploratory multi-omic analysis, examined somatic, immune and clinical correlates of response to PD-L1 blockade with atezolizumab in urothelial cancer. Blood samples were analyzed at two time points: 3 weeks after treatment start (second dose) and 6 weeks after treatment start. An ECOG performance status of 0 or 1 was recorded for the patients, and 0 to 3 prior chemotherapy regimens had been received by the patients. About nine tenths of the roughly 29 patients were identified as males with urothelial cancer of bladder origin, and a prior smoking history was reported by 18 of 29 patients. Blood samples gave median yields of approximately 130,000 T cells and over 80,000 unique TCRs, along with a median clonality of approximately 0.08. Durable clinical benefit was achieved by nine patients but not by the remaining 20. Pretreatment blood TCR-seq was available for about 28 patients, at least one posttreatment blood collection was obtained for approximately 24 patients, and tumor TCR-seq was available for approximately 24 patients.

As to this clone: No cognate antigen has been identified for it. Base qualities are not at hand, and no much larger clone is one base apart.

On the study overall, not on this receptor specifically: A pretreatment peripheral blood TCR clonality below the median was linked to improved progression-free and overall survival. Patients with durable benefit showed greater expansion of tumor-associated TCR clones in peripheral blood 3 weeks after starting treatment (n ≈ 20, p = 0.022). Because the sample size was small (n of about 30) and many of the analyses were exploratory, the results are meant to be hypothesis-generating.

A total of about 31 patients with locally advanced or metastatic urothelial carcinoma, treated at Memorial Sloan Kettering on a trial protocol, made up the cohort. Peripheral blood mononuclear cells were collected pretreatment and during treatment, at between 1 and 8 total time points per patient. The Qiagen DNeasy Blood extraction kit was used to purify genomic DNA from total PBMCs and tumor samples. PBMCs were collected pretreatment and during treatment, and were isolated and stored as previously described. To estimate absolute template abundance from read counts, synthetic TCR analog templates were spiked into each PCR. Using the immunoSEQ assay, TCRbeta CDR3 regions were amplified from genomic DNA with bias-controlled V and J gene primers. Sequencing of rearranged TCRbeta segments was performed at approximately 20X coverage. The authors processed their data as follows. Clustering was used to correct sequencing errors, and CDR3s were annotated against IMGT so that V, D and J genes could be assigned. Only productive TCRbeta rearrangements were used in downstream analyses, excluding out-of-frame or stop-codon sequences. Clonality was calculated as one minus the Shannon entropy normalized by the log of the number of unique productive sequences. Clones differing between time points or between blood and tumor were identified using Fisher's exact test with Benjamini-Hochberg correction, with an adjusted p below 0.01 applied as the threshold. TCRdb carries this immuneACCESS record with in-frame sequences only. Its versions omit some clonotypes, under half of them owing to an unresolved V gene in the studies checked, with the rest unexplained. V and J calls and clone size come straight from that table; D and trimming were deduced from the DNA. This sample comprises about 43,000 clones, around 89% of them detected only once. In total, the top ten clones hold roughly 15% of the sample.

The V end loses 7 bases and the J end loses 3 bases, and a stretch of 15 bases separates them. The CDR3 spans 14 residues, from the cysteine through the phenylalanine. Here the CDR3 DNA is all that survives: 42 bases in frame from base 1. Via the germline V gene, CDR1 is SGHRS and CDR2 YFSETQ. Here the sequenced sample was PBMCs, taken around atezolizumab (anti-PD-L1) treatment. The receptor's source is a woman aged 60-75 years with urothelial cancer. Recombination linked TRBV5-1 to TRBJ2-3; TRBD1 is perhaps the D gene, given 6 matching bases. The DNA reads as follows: TGCGCCAGCCGACTTAGGGGGAGTACAGATACGCAGTATTTT. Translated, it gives CASRLRGSTDTQYF.